This T cell receptor (beta chain) came from a study of T cell responses to AZD1222 COVID-19 vaccine. Sequencing was performed with immunoSEQ multiplex PCR; in TCRdb, only in-frame clones are kept and a portion is missing. The data show more than 100,000 clones, about 85% seen once. The CDR3 sequence is 13 residues long. Germline assignment: CDR1 MNHEY and CDR2 SVGAGI. Deletions cut 6 bases from V and 0 bases from J, with 6 bases between. This clone showed up just once. The source was peripheral blood, collected on day 0 of AZD1222 vaccination. This rearrangement joins TRBV6-5 to TRBJ1-3; D gene unclear. The TCR comes from an adult in good health. Here the CDR3 reads CASSLSSGNTIYF. The CDR3 bases are TGTGCCAGCAGCTTGAGCTCTGGAAACACCATATATTTT.